Below, 5 T cell receptor beta chains from the same sample are listed, as sequenced in a study of blood T cells in healthy people across ages (dated by TCRdb to between 2014 and 2017). The protocol used for the library was 5' RACE. The sequencing machine was an Illumina HiSeq 2500. A second about 7 to 12 cycle PCR used a sample-barcoded 5' primer and a J-beta primer mix. TCRdb itself trimmed the public reads at Q25 with fastp, ran MiXCR and retained productive beta chains. Every CDR3 protein is listed once, alongside the most common genes and DNA of its rows. The sample includes 1,500,000 or so distinct CDR3 sequences, with roughly 43% observed a single time. The top ten clones comprise roughly 3.7% of the sample. The specimen was blood. The receptor set was obtained from a woman aged 18-30 years in good health.

This chain joins TRBV20-1 and TRBJ1-5, with D unclear. Trimming stripped 3 bases from V and 10 bases from J, with 16 bases between. Germline V lookup: CDR1 DFQATT, CDR2 SNEGSKA (reference sequence). The CDR3 is 13 residues long. As DNA, the CDR3 is TGCAGTGCTAGGACACCCTGGGATCGCCCCCAGCATTTT. This sequence encodes CSARTPWDRPQHF.

This clonotype occurred once. V and J are TRBV6-1 and TRBJ2-7, with 7 bases lining up with TRBD1. Looked up from germline, CDR1 is MNHNS and CDR2 is SASEGT. This CDR3 spans 15 amino acids. Unmatched junction bases numbered 7, after V lost 5 bases and J lost 0 bases. CDR3 nucleotides: TGTGCCAGCAGTATGACAGGGCTTAGCTCCTACGAGCAGTACTTC. Its protein product is CASSMTGLSSYEQYF.

The J gene is TRBJ2-2, the V gene TRBV7-2; 8 bases match TRBD2. The V gene end was trimmed by 2 bases and the J gene end by 4 bases; junction bases not matched to a gene: 9. Germline V lookup: CDR1 SGHTA, CDR2 FQGNSA. There are 17 residues in the CDR3. The CDR3 DNA is TGTGCCAGCAGCTTAATTGTCCGGCTAGCGGGCACCGGGGAGCTGTTTTTT. It codes for CASSLIVRLAGTGELFF.

V gene TRBV27 combines with J gene TRBJ1-1, with D possibly matching TRBD1 (5 bases). Germline loops: CDR1 MNHEY, CDR2 SMNVEV (reference sequence). V was clipped by 3 bases and J by 11 bases, with 16 bases between them. The CDR3 runs 13 residues. The CDR3 sequence is CASSLYRDRPAFF. The CDR3 coding sequence is TGTGCCAGCAGTTTGTACCGGGACCGCCCGGCTTTCTTT.

This clonotype was seen just once. V and J are TRBV7-2 and TRBJ2-4; D not resolved. V was cut by 2 bases and J by 8 bases, with 7 bases left in between. Germline CDR1 reads SGHTA; CDR2 reads FQGNSA. This CDR3 has 12 amino acids. CDR3 region: CASSLKGYIQYF. As DNA, the CDR3 is TGTGCCAGCAGCTTAAAGGGTTACATTCAGTACTTC.